The 28 T cell receptor beta chains given below trace back to one sample, sequenced in a study of blood T cell repertoires in COVID-19. Method: immunoSEQ multiplex PCR; TCRdb's copy keeps in-frame clones and lacks some. The table includes around 30,000 clones, around 87% detected once. Sequenced: peripheral blood. The source of these receptors is a man aged 55 to 70 with active COVID-19.

This chain joins TRBV6-5 and TRBJ2-7, with TRBD2 matching over 9 bases. This CDR3 has 14 amino acids. The junction had 2 bases not matched to a gene; V was cut back by 2 bases and J by 3 bases. Looked up from germline, CDR1 is MNHEY and CDR2 is SVGAGI. CDR3 DNA sequence: TGTGCCAGCAGTTACGGGCGGGAGGGCTACGAGCAGTACTTC. Its protein product is CASSYGREGYEQYF.

This clone appeared a single time. The J gene is TRBJ1-6, the V gene TRBV7-2, with TRBD1 identical over 8 bases. The CDR3 covers 19 residues. The V and J ends lost 2 bases and 0 bases, in that order; junction bases with no gene match: 9. Looked up from germline, CDR1 is SGHTA and CDR2 is FQGNSA. CDR3: CASSLQSGGVSSYNSPLHF. DNA for the CDR3: TGTGCCAGCAGCTTACAATCAGGGGGCGTTAGCTCCTATAATTCACCCCTCCACTTT.

This clone counts as medium-sized. The rearrangement uses TRBV9 and TRBJ2-7; possibly TRBD2 for D (5 bases). Germline V lookup: CDR1 SGDLS, CDR2 YYNGEE. V was clipped by 0 bases and J by 3 bases, with 13 bases between them. This CDR3 is built from 15 residues. CDR3 sequence (DNA): TGTGCCAGCAGCGTAGGTGTCGGGAAGTACTACGAGCAGTACTTC. Protein: CASSVGVGKYYEQYF.

V is TRBV3-1 (or the pseudogene TRBV3-2) and J is TRBJ1-5, with D possibly TRBD1 on 6 matching bases. The CDR3 runs 16 residues. Germline V gives CDR1 LGHDT, CDR2 YNNKEL (reference sequence). V dropped 1 base and J dropped 2 bases, with 12 bases sitting between them. The CDR3 region is CASSQAGGGGNQPQHF. CDR3 DNA: TGTGCCAGCAGCCAAGCGGGCGGGGGCGGCAATCAGCCCCAGCATTTT.

The chain joins TRBV3-1 (or the pseudogene TRBV3-2) to TRBJ2-1; D is unclear. The CDR3 totals 12 residues. The germline V gene encodes CDR1 LGHDT and CDR2 YNNKEL (reference sequence). V was clipped by 4 bases and J by 6 bases, with 7 bases between them. Here the CDR3 DNA reads TGTGCCAGCAGCCGATTCGGCAATGAGCAGTTCTTC. This encodes CASSRFGNEQFF.

This rearrangement joins TRBV5-4 to TRBJ2-5; 9 bases agree with TRBD2. CDR1 and CDR2 (germline): SGHNT, YYREEE (reference sequence). The CDR3 totals 16 residues. V shed 1 base and J 1 base; nucleotides not matched to a gene: 5. The CDR3 loop reads CASSLRGGRAQETQYF. The DNA for the CDR3 is TGTGCCAGCAGCTTGCGAGGCGGGAGGGCCCAAGAGACCCAGTACTTC. Complete variable domain (other parts from reference TRBV5-4 and TRBJ2-5): ETGVTQSPTHLIKTRGQQVTLRCSSQSGHNTVSWYQQALGQGPQFIFQYYREEENGRGNFPPRFSGLQFPNYSSELNVNALELDDSALYLCASSLRGGRAQETQYFGPGTRLLVL.

V is TRBV10-3 and J is TRBJ1-1, with D possibly TRBD1 on 5 matching bases. This CDR3 is 14 amino acids long. Trimming cost V 4 bases and J 4 bases, with 13 bases left between them. CDR1 is ENHRY, CDR2 SYGVKD, per germline. This CDR3 is CAISGTWDGTEAFF. In DNA, the CDR3 is TGTGCCATCAGTGGGACATGGGATGGCACTGAAGCTTTCTTT.

The chain employs TRBV9 and TRBJ2-2, with a weak D call TRBD1 (5 bases). Germline CDR1 and CDR2: SGDLS and YYNGEE. Trimming pared 3 bases from V and 6 bases from J, leaving 6 bases between. This CDR3 has 12 amino acids. The CDR3 DNA is TGTGCCAGCAGCGAAGGGGCCGGGGAGCTGTTTTTT. Its translation: CASSEGAGELFF.

The rearrangement uses TRBV20-1 and TRBJ2-7; possibly TRBD2 for D (5 bases). Germline CDR1 and CDR2: DFQATT and SNEGSKA (reference sequence). V was shortened by 6 bases and J by 6 bases, with 12 bases between the two germline ends. There are 11 residues in the CDR3. The DNA of the CDR3 is TGCAGTGCGCAGCTACTAGTCGAGCAGTACTTC. It encodes CSAQLLVEQYF.

This clone was seen once. This chain uses TRBV5-1 with TRBJ2-7, with D perhaps matching TRBD2 (6 bases). The CDR3 runs 14 residues. Germline V CDR1 and CDR2: SGHRS, YFSETQ. Trimming cost V 0 bases and J 2 bases, with 9 bases left between them. The CDR3 DNA follows: TGCGCCAGCAGCTTGGAGGGCGGGACCTACGAGCAGTACTTC. Its protein product is CASSLEGGTYEQYF.

The chain employs TRBV23-1 and TRBJ2-2, with TRBD2 as a possible D gene (5 bases). TRBV23-1 is designated an ORF whose function remains uncertain. Trimming took 7 bases from V and 3 from J, leaving 12 bases between them. The CDR3 length is 14 residues. The DNA for the CDR3 is TGCGCCAGCATCACTAGTAGGGACACCGGGGAGCTGTTTTTT. Amino acid sequence: CASITSRDTGELFF.

The chain employs TRBV2 and TRBJ2-4; D uncertain. Deletions cut 1 base from V and 5 bases from J, with 12 bases between. This CDR3 is built from 15 residues. Germline V gives CDR1 SNHLY, CDR2 FYNNEI. For the CDR3, the DNA is TGTGCCAGCAGTGAAGTCCGAACTCTAGAAAACATTCAGTACTTC. Its protein is CASSEVRTLENIQYF. Full variable domain (outside the CDR3, taken from reference TRBV2 and TRBJ2-4): EPEVTQTPSHQVTQMGQEVILRCVPISNHLYFYWYRQILGQKVEFLVSFYNNEISEKSEIFDDQFSVERPDGSNFTLKIRSTKLEDSAMYFCASSEVRTLENIQYFGAGTRLSVL.

The chain couples TRBV7-9 to TRBJ2-2, with 9 bases matching TRBD1. This CDR3 contains 14 residues. The V and J ends lost 8 bases and 4 bases, in that order; junction bases with no gene match: 5. Per germline, CDR1 SEHNR and CDR2 FQNEAQ (reference sequence). CDR3 sequence: CASAGQGRTGELFF. The CDR3 DNA sequence: TGTGCCAGCGCTGGACAGGGGCGCACCGGGGAGCTGTTTTTT.

V usage is TRBV15 and J usage is TRBJ2-1; D not resolved. This CDR3 is 12 amino acids long. Germline values: CDR1 LNHNV, CDR2 YYDKDF (reference sequence). The V and J ends lost 1 base and 9 bases respectively, with 7 bases between them. This chain's CDR3 is CATSRVAGEQFF. The CDR3 region has the DNA TGTGCCACCAGCAGAGTAGCCGGTGAGCAGTTCTTC.

The chain links TRBV5-1 to TRBJ2-7; D is perhaps TRBD1 (6 bases). Trimming removed 0 bases from V and 3 bases from J, with 10 bases in between. The CDR3 consists of 14 residues. CDR1 SGHRS and CDR2 YFSETQ come from the germline V gene. The CDR3 here is CASSLEGELYEQYF. For the CDR3, the DNA is TGCGCCAGCAGCTTGGAGGGGGAACTCTACGAGCAGTACTTC. Using reference TRBV5-1 and TRBJ2-7 for the parts outside the CDR3, the full variable domain is KAGVTQTPRYLIKTRGQQVTLSCSPISGHRSVSWYQQTPGQGLQFLFEYFSETQRNKGNFPGRFSGRQFSNSRSEMNVSTLELGDSALYLCASSLEGELYEQYFGPGTRLTVT.

The V and J genes are TRBV19 and TRBJ2-7; tentative D call: TRBD2 (5 bases). CDR3 size: 13 residues. Trimming took off 5 bases at V and 2 bases at J, with 10 bases between the two ends. Germline loops: CDR1 LNHDA, CDR2 SQIVND (reference sequence). This CDR3 is CASSPRATYEQYF. CDR3 coding DNA: TGTGCCAGTAGTCCGCGGGCCACCTACGAGCAGTACTTC.

The rearrangement uses TRBV4-1 and TRBJ2-4, with D hard to call. Trimming stripped 1 base from V and 1 base from J, with 17 bases between. This CDR3 is 18 amino acids long. Germline V gives CDR1 MGHRA, CDR2 YSYEKL. For the CDR3, the DNA is TGCGCCAGCAGCCAAGGCGGAGCACCGCCGGTTGCCAAAAACATTCAGTACTTC. This codes for CASSQGGAPPVAKNIQYF.

This chain links TRBV6-2 or TRBV6-3 with TRBJ2-7, with a weak D call TRBD1 (6 bases). The CDR3 sequence is 14 residues long. In germline, CDR1 is MNHEY, CDR2 SVGEGT. Trimming cost V 4 bases and J 2 bases, with 12 bases left between them. CDR3: CASSFQPGAYEQYF. For the CDR3, the DNA is TGTGCCAGCAGTTTCCAACCAGGGGCCTACGAGCAGTACTTC.

This clone was observed a single time. The chain links TRBV5-5 to TRBJ2-5, with TRBD1 matching 7 bases. Unmatched junction bases numbered 10, after V lost 0 bases and J lost 5 bases. The germline CDR1 and CDR2 sequences are SGHKS and YYEKEE (reference sequence). The CDR3 runs to 16 residues. The CDR3 reads CASSLANRGMGETQYF. CDR3 sequence (DNA): TGTGCCAGCAGCTTGGCGAACAGGGGTATGGGTGAGACCCAGTACTTC.

V and J are TRBV13 and TRBJ2-2, with D unresolved. Trimming left V 2 bases short and J 4 bases short, with 8 bases between. Germline-derived CDR1 and CDR2 are PRHDT and FYEKMQ (reference sequence). This CDR3 has 14 residues. The CDR3 loop is CASSLSAVTGELFF. The CDR3 bases are TGTGCCAGCAGCTTAAGCGCTGTCACCGGGGAGCTGTTTTTT.

V usage is TRBV19 and J usage is TRBJ2-3; 8 bases fit TRBD2. Germline V gives CDR1 LNHDA, CDR2 SQIVND (reference sequence). The trim removed 10 bases at V and 1 base at J, leaving 10 bases unmatched. The CDR3 covers 15 residues. CDR3 nucleotides: TGTGCCACCCGACCCCGGGGGGGTCGCACAGATACGCAGTATTTT. The encoded protein is CATRPRGGRTDTQYF.

The chain couples TRBV7-2 to TRBJ1-1; 9 bases are shared with TRBD1. V lost 6 bases and J lost 5; bases outside the gene matches: 10. CDR1 and CDR2 (germline): SGHTA, FQGNSA. The CDR3 runs 15 residues. In DNA, the CDR3 is TGTGCCAGCAGTTCCTCGGGACAGGGCTGGACTGAAGCTTTCTTT. This gives the protein CASSSSGQGWTEAFF.

This clone was seen more than once but under ten times. CDR3 sequence: CASSQASLPYEQYF. CDR3 nucleotides: TGTGCCAGCAGCCAAGCCTCCCTCCCCTACGAGCAGTACTTC. V is TRBV3-1 (or the pseudogene TRBV3-2) and J is TRBJ2-7; no clear D gene. The CDR3 covers 14 residues. Trimming stripped 1 base from V and 2 bases from J, with 9 bases between. Per the germline V gene, CDR1 is LGHDT and CDR2 is YNNKEL (reference sequence).

The rearrangement uses TRBV10-2 and TRBJ2-7; D might be TRBD1 (6 bases). This CDR3 contains 13 residues. CDR1 WSHSY and CDR2 SAAADI come from the germline V gene. With 3 bases removed from V and 6 bases from J, the gap between germline ends came to 12 bases. The CDR3 coding sequence is TGCGCCAGCAGTGAACAGGGTTCGCGCGAGCAGTACTTC. Residues: CASSEQGSREQYF.

The rearrangement links TRBV2 to TRBJ2-2, with D perhaps matching TRBD2 (7 bases). V was pared by 3 bases and J by 6 bases, with 17 bases between. CDR3 size: 16 residues. CDR1 and CDR2 from the germline V gene are SNHLY and FYNNEI. The CDR3 loop is CASSERGGAASGELFF. As DNA, the CDR3 is TGTGCCAGCAGTGAGAGAGGGGGGGCCGCGTCCGGGGAGCTGTTTTTT.

This chain uses TRBV7-8 with TRBJ2-2; D is possibly TRBD2 (5 bases). The CDR3 spans 16 residues. Germline lookup yields CDR1 SGHVS and CDR2 FQNEAQ. Trimming took 4 bases from V and 2 from J, leaving 14 bases between them. In DNA form, the CDR3 reads TGTGCCAGCAGCTCCCGGACTGGGGTTAACACCGGGGAGCTGTTTTTT. It translates to CASSSRTGVNTGELFF.

The rearrangement joins TRBV24-1 to TRBJ2-1, with TRBD1 identical over 11 bases. The length of the CDR3 is 14 residues. Germline values: CDR1 KGHDR, CDR2 SFDVKD. V was pared by 10 bases and J by 9 bases, with 10 bases of the junction left unmatched. The chain's CDR3 is CATARDRGASEQFF. CDR3 bases: TGTGCCACTGCCCGGGACAGGGGGGCCAGTGAGCAGTTCTTC.

This clone was seen a handful of times. The CDR3 spells CASSPGTGHQPQHF. The CDR3 DNA follows: TGCGCCAGCAGCCCCGGGACAGGGCATCAGCCCCAGCATTTT. The V and J genes are TRBV5-1 and TRBJ1-5; 9 bases are shared with TRBD1. With 4 bases clipped from V and 5 bases from J, the junction kept 4 bases outside the gene matches. The CDR3 consists of 14 residues. Germline V gene sequence: CDR1 SGHRS, CDR2 YFSETQ. The whole variable domain, filled in from reference TRBV5-1 and TRBJ1-5, reads KAGVTQTPRYLIKTRGQQVTLSCSPISGHRSVSWYQQTPGQGLQFLFEYFSETQRNKGNFPGRFSGRQFSNSRSEMNVSTLELGDSALYLCASSPGTGHQPQHFGDGTRLSIL.